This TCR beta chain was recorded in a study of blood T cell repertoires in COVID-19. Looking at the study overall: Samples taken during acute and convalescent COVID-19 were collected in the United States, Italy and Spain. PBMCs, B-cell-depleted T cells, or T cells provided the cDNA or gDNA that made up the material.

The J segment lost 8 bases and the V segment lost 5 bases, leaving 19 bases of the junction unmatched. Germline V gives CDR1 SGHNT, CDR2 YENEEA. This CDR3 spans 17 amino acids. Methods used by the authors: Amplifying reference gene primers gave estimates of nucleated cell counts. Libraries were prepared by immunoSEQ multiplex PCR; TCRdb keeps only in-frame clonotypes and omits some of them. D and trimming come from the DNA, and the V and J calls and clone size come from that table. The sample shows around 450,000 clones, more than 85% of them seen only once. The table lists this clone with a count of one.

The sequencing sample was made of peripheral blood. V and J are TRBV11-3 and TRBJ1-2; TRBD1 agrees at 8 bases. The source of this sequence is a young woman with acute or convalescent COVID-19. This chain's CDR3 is CASSAGFIPGQVIGYTF. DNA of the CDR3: TGTGCCAGCAGCGCGGGATTTATCCCGGGACAGGTAATAGGCTACACCTTC.